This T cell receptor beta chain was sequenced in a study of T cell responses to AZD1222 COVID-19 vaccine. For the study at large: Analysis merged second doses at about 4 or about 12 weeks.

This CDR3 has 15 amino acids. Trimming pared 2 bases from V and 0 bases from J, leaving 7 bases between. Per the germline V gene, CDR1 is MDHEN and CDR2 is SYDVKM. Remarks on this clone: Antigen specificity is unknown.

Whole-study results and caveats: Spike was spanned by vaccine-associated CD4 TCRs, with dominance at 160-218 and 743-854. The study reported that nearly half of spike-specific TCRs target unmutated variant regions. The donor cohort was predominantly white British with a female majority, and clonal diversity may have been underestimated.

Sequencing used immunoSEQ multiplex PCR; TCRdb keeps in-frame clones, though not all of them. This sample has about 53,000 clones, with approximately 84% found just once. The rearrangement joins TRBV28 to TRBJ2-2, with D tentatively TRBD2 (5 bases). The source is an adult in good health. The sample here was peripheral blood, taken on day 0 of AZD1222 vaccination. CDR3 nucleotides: TGTGCCAGCAGTTTAGGACTCACGAACACCGGGGAGCTGTTTTTT. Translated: CASSLGLTNTGELFF.